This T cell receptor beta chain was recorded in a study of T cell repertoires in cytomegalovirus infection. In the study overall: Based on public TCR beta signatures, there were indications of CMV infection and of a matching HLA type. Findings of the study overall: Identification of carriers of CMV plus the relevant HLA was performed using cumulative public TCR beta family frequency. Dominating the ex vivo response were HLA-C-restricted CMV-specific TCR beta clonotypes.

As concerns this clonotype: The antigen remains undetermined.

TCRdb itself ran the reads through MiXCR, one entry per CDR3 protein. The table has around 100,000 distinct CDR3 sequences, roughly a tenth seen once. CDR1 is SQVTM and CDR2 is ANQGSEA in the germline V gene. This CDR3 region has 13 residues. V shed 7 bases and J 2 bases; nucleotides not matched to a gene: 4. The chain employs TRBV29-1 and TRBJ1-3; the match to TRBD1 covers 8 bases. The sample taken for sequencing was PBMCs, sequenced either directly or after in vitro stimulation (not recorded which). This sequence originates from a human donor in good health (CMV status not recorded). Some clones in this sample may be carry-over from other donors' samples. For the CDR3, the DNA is TGCAGCGGACAGGGGATGACTGGAAACACCATATATTTT. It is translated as CSGQGMTGNTIYF.